This T cell receptor (beta chain) was profiled in a study of blood T cell repertoires in COVID-19. Study-wide background: Acute-phase and convalescent COVID-19 samples originated in the United States, Italy and Spain.

The CDR3 extends over 13 amino acids. Germline CDR1 SGHDT, CDR2 YYEEEE. J was trimmed by 6 bases and V by 4 bases; bases with no gene match: 3. Methods used by the authors: Researchers report that nucleated cell counts were estimated from reference gene primer amplification. Only in-frame clones appear in the TCRdb table, and some are missing; sequencing was by immunoSEQ multiplex PCR. Clonal size and the V and J genes are those of that table, whereas D and trimming came from the DNA. The sample shows 37,000 or so clones, 78% of them seen only once. The sequence derives from a man between 60 and 75 years old with acute or convalescent COVID-19. Sequenced sample: peripheral blood. This sequence joins TRBV5-6 and TRBJ1-4, with 7 bases matching TRBD1. The CDR3 protein is CASSDQGDEKLFF. Here the CDR3 DNA reads TGTGCCAGCAGCGATCAGGGGGATGAAAAACTGTTTTTT. The variable domain in full, completed from reference TRBV5-6 and TRBJ1-4, reads DAGVTQSPTHLIKTRGQQVTLRCSPKSGHDTVSWYQQALGQGPQFIFQYYEEEERQRGNFPDRFSGHQFPNYSSELNVNALLLGDSALYLCASSDQGDEKLFFGSGTQLSVL.